A single sample gave rise to the 19 T cell receptor beta chains below, sequenced in a study of T cell responses to AZD1222 COVID-19 vaccine. Repertoires were generated with immunoSEQ multiplex PCR, while TCRdb's copy carries only in-frame clones and drops some. The profile covers over 130,000 clones, with roughly 90% appearing a single time and around 2.9% taken by the ten largest. The source was peripheral blood, collected 28 days after the second AZD1222 dose. The receptor set was obtained from an adult who received the AZD1222 COVID-19 vaccine.

A word on this clone: Other DNA sequences within the sample encode an identical CDR3. The V gene is TRBV6-1, the J gene TRBJ1-2, with 7 bases aligning to TRBD1. The trim removed 1 base at V and 3 bases at J, leaving 2 bases unmatched. Germline CDR1 MNHNS, CDR2 SASEGT. This CDR3 has 14 amino acids. For the CDR3, the DNA is TGTGCCAGCAGTGAAGTCAGGGGGGACTATGGCTACACCTTC. Translation gives CASSEVRGDYGYTF.

The genes are TRBV27 and TRBJ1-3; D is unclear. Trimming took 5 bases from V and 1 from J, leaving 9 bases between them. CDR3 size: 14 residues. Germline V gene sequence: CDR1 MNHEY, CDR2 SMNVEV (reference sequence). CDR3 nucleotide sequence: TGTGCCAGCAGTCGCACAGCGTCTGGAAACACCATATATTTT. Residues: CASSRTASGNTIYF.

The chain employs TRBV5-1 and TRBJ2-6; no definite D call. V lost 5 bases to trimming and J lost 4 bases, with 19 bases between them. This CDR3 comprises 17 residues. CDR1 is SGHRS and CDR2 is YFSETQ in the germline V gene. Here the CDR3 DNA reads TGCGCCAGCAGTATCTCCCCGAAGGGTGGCGGGGCCAACGTCCTGACTTTC. Its translation: CASSISPKGGGANVLTF.

The CDR3 here is CASSHRTGPSTNEKLFF. In DNA form, the CDR3 reads TGTGCCAGCAGCCATAGGACAGGGCCGTCAACTAATGAAAAACTGTTTTTT. The V and J genes are TRBV2 and TRBJ1-4; TRBD1 matches at 8 bases. The length of the CDR3 is 17 residues. V dropped 6 bases and J dropped 0; count of bases not matched to a gene: 9. CDR1 SNHLY and CDR2 FYNNEI come from the germline V gene.

The chain joins TRBV5-1 to TRBJ2-7; D may be TRBD1 (6 bases). CDR1 and CDR2 (germline): SGHRS, YFSETQ. V lost 0 bases to trimming and J lost 5 bases, with 12 bases between them. This CDR3 has 14 residues. The CDR3 region is CASSLEVGADEQYF. Here the CDR3 DNA reads TGCGCCAGCAGCTTGGAAGTGGGGGCGGACGAGCAGTACTTC.

This clone was detected a few times. J is TRBJ1-2 and V is TRBV14; D is ambiguous. The CDR3 runs 13 residues. CDR1 is SGHDN, CDR2 FVKESK, per germline. The V end lost 2 bases, the J end lost 4 bases, and 8 bases lay between the germline ends. CDR3 coding DNA: TGTGCCAGCAGCCAATCCAGCTTCTATGGCTACACCTTC. Residues: CASSQSSFYGYTF.

J is TRBJ2-1 and V is TRBV27; TRBD2 aligns across 7 bases. Germline assignment: CDR1 MNHEY and CDR2 SMNVEV (reference sequence). This CDR3 comprises 15 residues. The ends lost 2 bases at V and 7 bases at J; junction bases unmatched: 8. The CDR3 DNA reads as TGTGCCAGCAGTTTAAGAGGGAGGGTGGTGAATGAGCAGTTCTTC. Its translation is CASSLRGRVVNEQFF.

The chain recombines TRBV3-1 (or the pseudogene TRBV3-2) with TRBJ2-7; D gene ambiguous. The CDR3 covers 10 residues. The V gene's germline CDR1 is LGHDT and CDR2 YNNKEL (reference sequence). Trimming removed 0 bases from V and 12 bases from J, with 6 bases in between. The CDR3 sequence is CASSQDFPYF. The CDR3 DNA is TGTGCCAGCAGCCAAGATTTTCCGTACTTC.

This rearrangement joins TRBV13 to TRBJ2-5, with a tentative D call TRBD2 (5 bases). The CDR3 spans 13 residues. V lost 4 bases to trimming and J lost 1 base, with 7 bases between them. Germline CDR1 reads PRHDT; CDR2 reads FYEKMQ (reference sequence). DNA of the CDR3: TGTGCCAGCAGCTCCGGACTCCAAGAGACCCAGTACTTC. Translation: CASSSGLQETQYF. Supplemented by reference TRBV13 and TRBJ2-5, the full variable domain reads AAGVIQSPRHLIKEKRETATLKCYPIPRHDTVYWYQQGPGQDPQFLISFYEKMQSDKGSIPDRFSAQQFSDYHSELNMSSLELGDSALYFCASSSGLQETQYFGPGTRLLVL.

There are a few counts of this clone. V is TRBV3-1 (or the pseudogene TRBV3-2) and J is TRBJ1-1; a weak D match, TRBD1 (5 bases). The CDR3 consists of 13 residues. Germline CDR1 is LGHDT and CDR2 is YNNKEL (reference sequence). The V end was cut by 1 base, the J end by 11 bases, with 14 bases between. The CDR3 DNA reads TGTGCCAGCAGCCAAGGAGGCCCAAACAGGGCTTTCTTT. This translates into CASSQGGPNRAFF.

The chain combines TRBV12-5 with TRBJ1-1, with a possible D match to TRBD1 (6 bases). There are 16 residues in the CDR3. CDR1 and CDR2 from the germline V gene are LGHNT and FRNRAP. With 0 bases removed from V and 7 bases from J, the gap between germline ends came to 18 bases. In nucleotides, the CDR3 is TGTGCTAGTGGTTTGGTACTTGGGGGAGGGGGGTTTGAAGCTTTCTTT. Its translation: CASGLVLGGGGFEAFF. The variable domain in full, with the rest retrieved from reference TRBV12-5 and TRBJ1-1, is DARVTQTPRHKVTEMGQEVTMRCQPILGHNTVFWYRQTMMQGLELLAYFRNRAPLDDSGMPKDRFSAEMPDATLATLKIQPSEPRDSAVYFCASGLVLGGGGFEAFFGQGTRLTVV.

This clone has just a few counts. The chain combines TRBV29-1 with TRBJ2-6; D is ambiguous. Trimming left V 0 bases short and J 2 bases short, with 11 bases between. CDR3 length: 16 residues. CDR1 and CDR2 (germline): SQVTM, ANQGSEA. The CDR3 protein is CSVEEDGTAGANVLTF. CDR3 coding DNA: TGCAGCGTTGAAGAAGACGGAACTGCTGGGGCCAACGTCCTGACTTTC.

The V call is TRBV27, the J call TRBJ1-1; D gene uncertain. CDR1 MNHEY and CDR2 SMNVEV come from the germline V gene (reference sequence). This CDR3 is built from 13 residues. V dropped 5 bases and J dropped 2 bases, with 9 bases sitting between them. The DNA of the CDR3 is TGTGCCAGCAGTCAACCCTATAACACTGAAGCTTTCTTT. Its translation is CASSQPYNTEAFF.

This clone was seen at least ten times. The chain is built from TRBV5-4 and TRBJ2-5; 8 bases are a match to TRBD2. The CDR3 has 13 residues. Unmatched junction bases numbered 0, after V lost 1 base and J lost 4 bases. CDR1 SGHNT and CDR2 YYREEE come from the germline V gene (reference sequence). The CDR3 spells CASSLRGGETQYF. CDR3 nucleotides: TGTGCCAGCAGCTTGCGGGGGGGAGAGACCCAGTACTTC.

The chain joins TRBV30 to TRBJ2-5; D possibly corresponds to TRBD2 (6 bases). Trimming cost V 4 bases and J 0 bases, with 9 bases left between them. This CDR3 has 13 amino acids. Germline V gene sequence: CDR1 GTSNPN, CDR2 SVGIG (reference sequence). CDR3 protein: CAWTSANQETQYF. In nucleotides, the CDR3 is TGTGCCTGGACTAGCGCGAACCAAGAGACCCAGTACTTC.

For the CDR3, the DNA is TGTGCCAGCAGCGTAGCCCCACCGGGAGGCACTGAGGATACGCAGTATTTT. Translation: CASSVAPPGGTEDTQYF. This rearrangement joins TRBV9 to TRBJ2-3; 7 bases are a match to TRBD2. Trimming at V came to 0 bases and at J to 6 bases, leaving 13 bases not matched to a gene. The CDR3 has 17 amino acids. CDR1 and CDR2 (germline): SGDLS, YYNGEE.

The V call is TRBV12-5, the J call TRBJ1-2, with TRBD1 matching 11 bases. J gave up 5 bases and V 0 bases, and 11 bases lay outside the gene matches. CDR3 length: 18 amino acids. Per the germline V gene, CDR1 is LGHNT and CDR2 is FRNRAP. The CDR3 coding sequence is TGTGCTAGTGGTTTGGTACGGACAGGGGGCGCGGTAGGATATGGCTACACCTTC. This gives the protein CASGLVRTGGAVGYGYTF.

The rearrangement joins TRBV7-9 to TRBJ1-4, with 7 bases aligning to TRBD1. Looked up from germline, CDR1 is SEHNR and CDR2 is FQNEAQ (reference sequence). The CDR3 loop spans 14 amino acids. Trimming cost V 4 bases and J 5 bases; bases outside gene matches: 4. The CDR3 sequence: CASSSRGQNEKLFF. For the CDR3, the DNA is TGTGCCAGCAGCTCTAGGGGACAGAATGAAAAACTGTTTTTT.

The chain is built from TRBV27 and TRBJ1-2, with D possibly being TRBD1 (6 bases). The CDR3 spans 15 residues. CDR1 and CDR2 from the germline V gene are MNHEY and SMNVEV (reference sequence). Trimming took off 6 bases at V and 5 bases at J, with 19 bases between the two ends. DNA of the CDR3: TGTGCCAGCAGCGGGAACCTTGCGACAGGTTATGGCTACACCTTC. The encoded protein is CASSGNLATGYGYTF.